The 3 T cell receptor beta chains below all came from one sample that was sequenced in a study of early T cells in non-severe SARS-CoV-2 infection (dated by TCRdb to about 2021). The library was built by means of 5' RACE. This sample was sequenced with a NextSeq 500. Using fastp trimming at Q25 and MiXCR clonotype assembly, TCRdb reanalyzed the public sequencing data and kept in-frame beta chains. A single entry per CDR3 protein holds the most common genes and DNA from its merged rows. Recorded for this sample are some 64,000 distinct CDR3 sequences; 9.5% to 14% of them occurred a single time. The ten most abundant clones make up approximately 1.7% of the sample. Input material: whole blood. The receptors come from an adult who was a healthcare worker with PCR-confirmed SARS-CoV-2 infection or an uninfected control (not recorded which).

The J gene is TRBJ1-4, the V gene TRBV7-2; D may be TRBD1 (5 bases). Trimming cost V 5 bases and J 6 bases, with 16 bases left between them. Germline CDR1 reads SGHTA; CDR2 reads FQGNSA. The CDR3 extends over 15 amino acids. The CDR3 is CASSIYSGTYEKLFF. DNA of the CDR3: TGTGCCAGCAGCATCTACAGTGGGACCTATGAAAAACTGTTTTTT.

This clonotype was seen at least ten times. V usage is TRBV7-2 and J usage is TRBJ2-3; TRBD2 agrees at 13 bases. Trimming took 5 bases from V and 2 from J; bases not matched to a gene: 16. Germline V gene data show CDR1 as SGHTA and CDR2 as FQGNSA. The CDR3 is 20 residues long. CDR3 in DNA: TGTGCCAGCAGCCTAAGGACTAGCGGGGGTTACCCGACCCTCACAGATACGCAGTATTTT. It specifies CASSLRTSGGYPTLTDTQYF.

This clonotype was seen more than once but under ten times. V is TRBV7-9 and J is TRBJ2-5; 12 nucleotides align to TRBD2. The germline CDR1 and CDR2 sequences are SEHNR and FQNEAQ (reference sequence). Losses at the gene ends were 2 bases for V and 5 bases for J; bases not matched to a gene: 6. The CDR3 length is 16 residues. The CDR3 loop reads CASSLLAGGPEETQYF. The CDR3 DNA is TGTGCCAGCAGCTTACTAGCGGGGGGGCCCGAGGAGACCCAGTACTTC.